This entry lists 16 T cell receptor beta chains sequenced from one sample in a study of cytomegalovirus exposure and HLA in healthy donors. The method was immunoSEQ multiplex PCR; TCRdb's version includes in-frame clones alone and lacks a portion of them. The sample comprises under 200,000 clones, about 90% of which are singletons, and about 2.9% rests with the top ten. The source material was PBMCs. The origin of the receptors is a woman younger than 30 in good health and CMV-seropositive.

This chain connects TRBV30 to TRBJ1-5, with 7 nucleotides matching TRBD1. V shed 2 bases, J shed 4 bases, and the junction held 5 bases outside the gene matches. The CDR3 totals 14 residues. CDR1 is GTSNPN and CDR2 is SVGIG in the germline V gene (reference sequence). The DNA for the CDR3 is TGTGCCTGGAGTCAGACAGGGCCAAATCAGCCCCAGCATTTT. It specifies CAWSQTGPNQPQHF. Based on the CDR3 plus reference TRBV30 and TRBJ1-5, the full variable domain is SQTIHQWPATLVQPVGSPLSLECTVEGTSNPNLYWYRQAAGRGLQLLFYSVGIGQISSEVPQNLSASRPQDRQFILSSKKLLLSDSGFYLCAWSQTGPNQPQHFGDGTRLSIL.

The chain links TRBV18 to TRBJ1-1; perhaps TRBD1 as D (5 bases). There are 15 residues in the CDR3. Germline CDR1 KGHSH, CDR2 LQKENI. Deletions cut 3 bases from V and 4 bases from J, with 15 bases between. In DNA form, the CDR3 reads TGTGCCAGCTCACCCACCGGGCCCGGGGGCACTGAAGCTTTCTTT. This sequence encodes CASSPTGPGGTEAFF.

The gene calls are TRBV29-1 and TRBJ2-5, with D maybe TRBD2 (6 bases). Germline V CDR1 and CDR2: SQVTM, ANQGSEA. Trimming took 2 bases from V and 5 from J, leaving 12 bases between them. CDR3 size: 13 residues. The DNA for the CDR3 is TGCAGCGTTGAAAAAGAGGCGGGGGAGACCCAGTACTTC. It translates to CSVEKEAGETQYF.

V usage is TRBV28 and J usage is TRBJ2-1; D remains unclear. In germline, CDR1 is MDHEN, CDR2 SYDVKM. The CDR3 spans 15 residues. Trimming pared 6 bases from V and 9 bases from J, leaving 21 bases between. The CDR3 nucleotides read TGTGCCAGCAGCAAGACTCTCTTTCCCTTACGTGAGCAGTTCTTC. Residues: CASSKTLFPLREQFF.

This chain links TRBV7-2 with TRBJ2-4; TRBD2 aligns across 14 bases. Per germline, CDR1 SGHTA and CDR2 FQGNSA. V gave up 4 bases and J gave up 6 bases; unmatched junction bases: 5. The CDR3 is 16 amino acids. The CDR3 region is CASSSGLAGAGNIQYF. The CDR3 bases are TGTGCCAGCAGCTCGGGACTAGCGGGGGCCGGAAACATTCAGTACTTC.

The chain employs TRBV11-2 and TRBJ2-7; TRBD1 matches 9 bases. Germline V lookup: CDR1 SGHAT, CDR2 FQNNGV. CDR3 length: 14 amino acids. V trimming: 5 bases; J trimming: 6 bases; junction bases outside the gene matches: 8. CDR3 coding DNA: TGTGCCAGCAGCGAGCCCGGGACAGGGAGCGAGCAGTACTTC. Translated, it gives CASSEPGTGSEQYF.

The table lists this clone with a count of one. The rearrangement uses TRBV18 and TRBJ2-7, with a tentative D call TRBD1 (6 bases). Trimming removed 1 base at V and 5 bases at J, with 12 bases between. From germline, CDR1 is KGHSH and CDR2 LQKENI. CDR3 length: 14 residues. CDR3 bases: TGTGCCAGCTCACCACTAGGGGGTTCAGACGAGCAGTACTTC. This gives the protein CASSPLGGSDEQYF.

The chain employs TRBV9 and TRBJ2-2; a possible D gene is TRBD2 (5 bases). Trimming took off 3 bases at V and 7 bases at J, with 13 bases between the two ends. There are 14 residues in the CDR3. CDR1 is SGDLS and CDR2 is YYNGEE in the germline V gene. CDR3 loop: CASSGRHGDGELFF. Here the CDR3 DNA reads TGTGCCAGCAGCGGCCGCCACGGGGACGGGGAGCTGTTTTTT.

The chain combines TRBV7-6 with TRBJ2-3; TRBD2 might be the D (7 bases). V was shortened by 4 bases and J by 3 bases, with 17 bases between the two germline ends. The germline CDR1 and CDR2 sequences are SGHVS and FNYEAQ. The CDR3 runs 16 residues. The CDR3 region has the DNA TGTGCCAGCAGCTCCGGGGCGGGGGCCCGGACAGATACGCAGTATTTT. Translation gives CASSSGAGARTDTQYF. Using reference TRBV7-6 and TRBJ2-3 for the parts outside the CDR3, the full variable domain is GAGVSQSPRYKVTKRGQDVALRCDPISGHVSLYWYRQALGQGPEFLTYFNYEAQQDKSGLPNDRFSAERPEGSISTLTIQRTEQRDSAMYRCASSSGAGARTDTQYFGPGTRLTVL.

This clone has just one count. CDR3 sequence: CATPPDRGETQYF. CDR3 nucleotide sequence: TGTGCCACCCCCCCGGACAGGGGAGAGACCCAGTACTTC. The rearrangement joins TRBV11-3 to TRBJ2-5; 9 nucleotides agree with TRBD1. V lost 10 bases, J lost 4 bases, and 7 bases stayed unmatched. CDR1 and CDR2 from the germline V gene are SGHNT and YENEEA. The CDR3 spans 13 residues.

This clone was seen only once. The chain combines TRBV7-6 with TRBJ2-1, with 9 bases aligning to TRBD1. Trimming took 4 bases from V and 6 from J; bases not matched to a gene: 7. This CDR3 is built from 15 residues. Germline V gene sequence: CDR1 SGHVS, CDR2 FNYEAQ. The CDR3 sequence: CASSSGTGNVNEQFF. CDR3 DNA: TGTGCCAGCAGCTCCGGGACAGGGAACGTCAATGAGCAGTTCTTC. The full variable domain, completed using reference TRBV7-6 and TRBJ2-1, is GAGVSQSPRYKVTKRGQDVALRCDPISGHVSLYWYRQALGQGPEFLTYFNYEAQQDKSGLPNDRFSAERPEGSISTLTIQRTEQRDSAMYRCASSSGTGNVNEQFFGPGTRLTVL.

The rearrangement joins TRBV9 to TRBJ1-2; no definite D call. CDR3 length equals 12 residues. CDR1 and CDR2 (germline): SGDLS, YYNGEE. The V and J ends lost 2 bases and 3 bases respectively, with 5 bases between them. The CDR3 reads CASSVADYGYTF. CDR3 DNA: TGTGCCAGCAGCGTCGCAGACTATGGCTACACCTTC.

V gene TRBV25-1 combines with J gene TRBJ2-1; possibly TRBD1 for D (5 bases). The CDR3 extends over 17 amino acids. In germline, CDR1 is MGHDK, CDR2 SYGVNS. Trimming removed 6 bases at V and 0 bases at J, with 18 bases between. The CDR3 DNA is TGTGCCAGCAGCGCTGGACAAGAGGTCCCCTCCTACAATGAGCAGTTCTTC. Protein: CASSAGQEVPSYNEQFF.

V usage is TRBV19 and J usage is TRBJ1-4; D gene ambiguous. V was pared by 5 bases and J by 2 bases, with 12 bases between. CDR3 length: 15 residues. Per germline, CDR1 LNHDA and CDR2 SQIVND (reference sequence). CDR3 loop: CASSPGITTNEKLFF. CDR3 in DNA: TGTGCCAGTAGTCCGGGGATAACGACTAATGAAAAACTGTTTTTT.

The chain links TRBV7-2 to TRBJ1-5, with TRBD1 identical over 9 bases. CDR1 is SGHTA, CDR2 FQGNSA, per germline. Trimming cost V 5 bases and J 5 bases; bases outside gene matches: 10. CDR3 length equals 16 residues. The DNA of the CDR3 is TGTGCCAGCAGCCCCGCCTGGACAGGGGCACATCAGCCCCAGCATTTT. Amino acid sequence: CASSPAWTGAHQPQHF.

V and J are TRBV7-9 and TRBJ2-1; TRBD1 aligns across 7 bases. V was clipped by 5 bases and J by 3 bases; unmatched bases: 4. Germline lookup yields CDR1 SEHNR and CDR2 FQNEAQ (reference sequence). This CDR3 contains 14 residues. This CDR3 is CASSRWDSYNEQFF. The CDR3 nucleotides read TGTGCCAGCAGCCGATGGGACAGCTACAATGAGCAGTTCTTC.